What follows are 32 T cell receptor beta chains derived from one specimen sequenced in a study of cytomegalovirus exposure and HLA in healthy donors. The PCR contained 60 Vbeta and 13 Jbeta primers. Assay used: immunoSEQ multiplex PCR; TCRdb lists only in-frame clones, some missing. Of 150,000 to 200,000 clones in the sample, approximately 80% were seen once. The sequenced sample was PBMCs. Receptor source: a man between 18 and 29 years old in good health and CMV-seropositive.

The CDR3 spells CASSRQAGGNSPLHF. In nucleotides, the CDR3 is TGTGCCAGCAGCCGACAAGCGGGGGGGAATTCACCCCTCCACTTT. This chain uses TRBV7-9 with TRBJ1-6, with D possibly matching TRBD1 (5 bases). Germline CDR1 and CDR2: SEHNR and FQNEAQ (reference sequence). V lost 5 bases, J lost 7 bases, and 15 bases lay in between. The CDR3 has 15 residues.

The V call is TRBV5-1, the J call TRBJ2-7; TRBD2 agrees at 10 bases. CDR1 SGHRS and CDR2 YFSETQ come from the germline V gene. V gave up 6 bases and J gave up 6 bases; unmatched junction bases: 9. This CDR3 comprises 14 residues. The chain's CDR3 is CASTMTSGFVEQYF. In DNA, the CDR3 is TGCGCCAGCACCATGACTAGCGGGTTTGTCGAGCAGTACTTC. The whole variable domain, remainder taken from reference TRBV5-1 and TRBJ2-7, is KAGVTQTPRYLIKTRGQQVTLSCSPISGHRSVSWYQQTPGQGLQFLFEYFSETQRNKGNFPGRFSGRQFSNSRSEMNVSTLELGDSALYLCASTMTSGFVEQYFGPGTRLTVT.

V usage is TRBV12-5 and J usage is TRBJ2-2; D is perhaps TRBD1 (6 bases). This CDR3 spans 17 amino acids. V shed 0 bases and J shed 1 base, with 12 bases lying between them. The germline V gene has CDR1 LGHNT and CDR2 FRNRAP. CDR3 sequence reads: CASGLVLGAVNTGELFF. The CDR3 nucleotides are TGTGCTAGTGGTTTGGTATTGGGGGCGGTGAACACCGGGGAGCTGTTTTTT.

V gene TRBV7-2 combines with J gene TRBJ1-1; 9 bases are shared with TRBD1. Germline values: CDR1 SGHTA, CDR2 FQGNSA. The CDR3 is 16 amino acids. V lost 5 bases, J lost 10 bases, and 17 bases stayed unmatched. This CDR3 is CASSTNPGTGKLGAFF. The CDR3 DNA reads TGTGCCAGCAGCACGAACCCTGGGACAGGGAAGTTAGGAGCTTTCTTT.

The V call is TRBV2, the J call TRBJ2-5; D ambiguous. Germline CDR1 SNHLY, CDR2 FYNNEI. The CDR3 has 12 amino acids. Trimming pared 5 bases from V and 0 bases from J, leaving 4 bases between. Here the CDR3 reads CASSLYQETQYF. The CDR3 DNA is TGTGCCAGCAGTCTGTACCAAGAGACCCAGTACTTC.

The gene calls are TRBV30 and TRBJ2-1; the match to TRBD1 covers 10 bases. V was pared by 3 bases and J by 6 bases, with 5 bases of the junction left unmatched. CDR3 size: 14 residues. CDR1 and CDR2 (germline): GTSNPN, SVGIG (reference sequence). CDR3 nucleotide sequence: TGTGCCTGGAGCCGGGACAGGGGCGGCAATGAGCAGTTCTTC. This codes for CAWSRDRGGNEQFF.

This clone is a singleton in its sample. The chain has TRBV7-9 and TRBJ2-5; D is ambiguous. This CDR3 region has 11 residues. Germline V gene data show CDR1 as SEHNR and CDR2 as FQNEAQ (reference sequence). V lost 4 bases, J lost 9 bases, and 9 bases lay in between. CDR3 residues: CASSSEVPQYF. The CDR3 DNA follows: TGTGCCAGCAGCTCCGAGGTCCCCCAGTACTTC.

In its sample, this clone was seen once. This chain uses TRBV4-1 with TRBJ1-1, with D hard to call. The V and J ends lost 0 bases and 4 bases respectively, with 12 bases between them. Germline-derived CDR1 and CDR2 are MGHRA and YSYEKL. This CDR3 region has 15 residues. This CDR3 is CASSQDRELITEAFF. In DNA form, the CDR3 reads TGCGCCAGCAGCCAAGATCGAGAACTAATCACTGAAGCTTTCTTT.

The chain employs TRBV4-2 and TRBJ1-1, with D unresolved. Germline V CDR1 and CDR2: LGHNA, YNFKEQ. The CDR3 loop spans 17 amino acids. V shed 2 bases and J shed 8 bases, with 24 bases lying between them. The CDR3 DNA is TGTGCCAGCAGCCAAAGCGCGACGGCTGAGGTAAAATCAGAAGCTTTCTTT. It encodes CASSQSATAEVKSEAFF.

This clone was observed once. The chain links TRBV5-1 to TRBJ1-2; 7 bases line up with TRBD1. The CDR3 contains 16 residues. Germline V gene data show CDR1 as SGHRS and CDR2 as YFSETQ. With V trimmed by 1 base and J by 2 bases, 8 bases remained unmatched. The CDR3 loop is CASSLSPGQTNYGYTF. CDR3 DNA: TGCGCCAGCAGCTTGTCACCGGGACAGACCAACTATGGCTACACCTTC.

This chain uses TRBV7-3 with TRBJ2-5, with 13 positions matching TRBD2. Per the germline V gene, CDR1 is SGHTA and CDR2 is FQGTGA. V shed 6 bases, J shed 2 bases, and the junction held 3 bases outside the gene matches. The CDR3 totals 15 residues. CDR3 amino acids: CASSPLAGGQETQYF. CDR3 nucleotides: TGTGCCAGCAGTCCACTAGCGGGGGGGCAAGAGACCCAGTACTTC.

The chain employs TRBV11-3 and TRBJ2-1; unclear D gene. Trimming removed 0 bases from V and 4 bases from J, with 4 bases in between. In germline, CDR1 is SGHNT, CDR2 YENEEA. This CDR3 contains 13 residues. This CDR3 reads CASSLDSYNEQFF. CDR3 nucleotide sequence: TGTGCCAGCAGCTTAGACTCTTACAATGAGCAGTTCTTC.

The chain combines TRBV27 with TRBJ1-5; D gene ambiguous. The CDR3 runs to 15 residues. Germline loops: CDR1 MNHEY, CDR2 SMNVEV (reference sequence). Trimming pared 2 bases from V and 4 bases from J, leaving 12 bases between. CDR3: CASSLGTDGNQPQHF. The CDR3 DNA sequence: TGTGCCAGCAGTTTAGGCACAGACGGAAATCAGCCCCAGCATTTT.

The CDR3 DNA follows: TGTGCCAGCAGCTTGGGGCAAATGAACACTGAAGCTTTCTTT. It is translated as CASSLGQMNTEAFF. The chain carries TRBV5-4 and TRBJ1-1; the D is unclear. The CDR3 has 14 amino acids. V gave up 0 bases and J gave up 0 bases, with 6 bases separating them. Germline V gene lookup returns CDR1 SGHNT and CDR2 YYREEE (reference sequence). The full variable domain, its missing parts supplied by reference TRBV5-4 and TRBJ1-1, is ETGVTQSPTHLIKTRGQQVTLRCSSQSGHNTVSWYQQALGQGPQFIFQYYREEENGRGNFPPRFSGLQFPNYSSELNVNALELDDSALYLCASSLGQMNTEAFFGQGTRLTVV.

This rearrangement joins TRBV27 to TRBJ1-5; TRBD1 matches 7 bases. Looked up from germline, CDR1 is MNHEY and CDR2 is SMNVEV (reference sequence). The CDR3 is 16 residues long. V lost 4 bases, J lost 3 bases, and 9 bases stayed unmatched. CDR3 nucleotide sequence: TGTGCCAGCAGTTCATCGAACCAGGGGGTCAATCAGCCCCAGCATTTT. Translated: CASSSSNQGVNQPQHF.

The chain employs TRBV9 and TRBJ1-2; 8 bases match TRBD1. The germline gives CDR1 SGDLS, CDR2 YYNGEE. The ends lost 3 bases at V and 9 bases at J; junction bases unmatched: 10. This CDR3 has 14 residues. CDR3 sequence: CASSAQGAPFRYTF. DNA for the CDR3: TGTGCCAGCAGCGCGCAGGGGGCCCCGTTTCGCTACACCTTC.

This chain connects TRBV29-1 to TRBJ1-4; 7 bases agree with TRBD1. CDR3 length: 14 residues. The germline gives CDR1 SQVTM, CDR2 ANQGSEA. With V trimmed by 3 bases and J by 7 bases, 8 bases remained unmatched. CDR3 sequence reads: CSVDSEGAGEKLFF. The CDR3 DNA sequence: TGCAGCGTTGACTCAGAGGGGGCGGGTGAAAAACTGTTTTTT.

The chain carries TRBV6-6 and TRBJ1-6, with D perhaps TRBD1 (6 bases). The CDR3 sequence is 14 residues long. Germline-derived CDR1 and CDR2 are MNHNY and SVGAGI (reference sequence). Trimming removed 3 bases from V and 10 bases from J, with 13 bases in between. The CDR3 sequence: CASSYRDIDSPLHF. Here the CDR3 DNA reads TGTGCCAGCAGTTATAGGGACATAGACTCACCCCTCCACTTT.

Concerning this clone: Mismatch with germline at one junction end may stem from a read error. This sequence joins TRBV4-3 and TRBJ1-6, with D tentatively TRBD1 (6 bases). CDR1 is LGHNA and CDR2 is YSLEER in the germline V gene. The CDR3 extends over 16 amino acids. The CDR3 is CASSQDSGVYNSPFHF. The CDR3 DNA sequence: TGCGCCAGCAGCCAAGATTCAGGGGTTTATAATTCACCCTTCCACTTT.

The chain employs TRBV11-2 and TRBJ2-7, with D possibly being TRBD2 (6 bases). Per the germline V gene, CDR1 is SGHAT and CDR2 is FQNNGV. V lost 3 bases to trimming and J lost 3 bases, with 6 bases between them. This CDR3 contains 12 residues. CDR3 DNA sequence: TGTGCCAGCAGCTTCGGGGGCTACGAGCAGTACTTC. This translates into CASSFGGYEQYF.

A few counts support this clone. V is TRBV7-8 and J is TRBJ2-2; 14 bases fit TRBD2. From germline, CDR1 is SGHVS and CDR2 FQNEAQ. J lost 5 bases, V lost 5 bases, and 10 bases had no gene match. The CDR3 extends over 18 amino acids. CDR3: CASSPLTSGGAVTGELFF. CDR3 nucleotides: TGTGCCAGCAGCCCCCTGACTAGCGGGGGGGCCGTAACCGGGGAGCTGTTTTTT.

The V call is TRBV14, the J call TRBJ1-1, with TRBD1 matching 10 bases. From germline, CDR1 is SGHDN and CDR2 FVKESK. The CDR3 is made up of 16 amino acids. Germline trimming cut 5 bases from V and 3 bases from J; bases unmatched to any gene: 9. The CDR3 protein is CASSWGQGTEDTEAFF. The CDR3 coding sequence is TGTGCCAGCAGCTGGGGACAGGGGACCGAGGACACTGAAGCTTTCTTT.

The sample holds a few counts of this clone. The gene calls are TRBV11-2 and TRBJ1-4; weak D call: TRBD1 (5 bases). Trimming removed 2 bases from V and 0 bases from J, with 13 bases in between. The CDR3 has 17 residues. The germline V gene encodes CDR1 SGHAT and CDR2 FQNNGV. The CDR3 DNA reads TGTGCCAGCAGCTTACCCAGGGTCGATGCAACTAATGAAAAACTGTTTTTT. Protein product: CASSLPRVDATNEKLFF.

The CDR3 DNA reads as TGTGCCAGCAGTGTTCAAGGACAGGGGTACACTGAAGCTTTCTTT. Translation gives CASSVQGQGYTEAFF. V gene TRBV6-4 combines with J gene TRBJ1-1; 9 bases match TRBD1. Germline CDR1 reads MRHNA; CDR2 reads SNTAGT. V shed 4 bases, J shed 3 bases, and the junction held 6 bases outside the gene matches. This CDR3 is 15 amino acids long.

CDR3 bases: TGTGCCAGCAGCCATTCCGGGACTAGCTCGGACGAGCAGTACTTC. Protein product: CASSHSGTSSDEQYF. V gene TRBV5-6 combines with J gene TRBJ2-7; 9 bases match TRBD2. Germline V gives CDR1 SGHDT, CDR2 YYEEEE. The CDR3 runs 15 residues. Trimming at V came to 4 bases and at J to 5 bases, leaving 10 bases not matched to a gene.

CDR3 protein: CSVATGTEETQYF. DNA for the CDR3: TGCAGCGTGGCAACCGGGACAGAAGAGACCCAGTACTTC. The genes are TRBV29-1 and TRBJ2-5, with 7 bases aligning to TRBD1. The CDR3 runs 13 residues. Losses at the gene ends were 6 bases for V and 3 bases for J; bases not matched to a gene: 7. Germline CDR1 and CDR2: SQVTM and ANQGSEA.

The rearrangement links TRBV5-6 to TRBJ1-6; 7 bases align to TRBD1. In germline, CDR1 is SGHDT, CDR2 YYEEEE. The CDR3 extends over 12 amino acids. Germline trimming cut 5 bases from V and 9 bases from J; bases unmatched to any gene: 2. The CDR3 DNA sequence: TGTGCCAGCAGTACAGGGGTTTCACCCCTCCACTTT. It codes for CASSTGVSPLHF.

The chain combines TRBV7-9 with TRBJ2-7; the D gene is possibly TRBD1 (5 bases). CDR1 SEHNR and CDR2 FQNEAQ come from the germline V gene (reference sequence). The length of the CDR3 is 15 residues. With 1 base removed from V and 1 base from J, the gap between germline ends came to 11 bases. The CDR3 nucleotides read TGTGCCAGCAGCTTAGATCAGGGTACATCCTACGAGCAGTACTTC. Its translation is CASSLDQGTSYEQYF.

The rearrangement links TRBV27 to TRBJ2-5; 7 bases agree with TRBD2. Germline V gene lookup returns CDR1 MNHEY and CDR2 SMNVEV (reference sequence). The CDR3 loop spans 16 amino acids. V gave up 2 bases and J gave up 4 bases; unmatched junction bases: 10. CDR3 DNA sequence: TGTGCCAGCAGTTTAAGGGGACGCGGGGGTGGAGAGACCCAGTACTTC. Translated: CASSLRGRGGGETQYF.

This chain connects TRBV7-6 to TRBJ1-1; a possible D gene is TRBD1 (5 bases). Between the trimmed V and J ends, which lost 2 bases and 4 bases, there was a span of 14 bases. The CDR3 consists of 15 residues. Per germline, CDR1 SGHVS and CDR2 FNYEAQ. The CDR3 coding sequence is TGTGCCAGCAGCTTATTCACGGAGGGGTCCACTGAAGCTTTCTTT. This sequence encodes CASSLFTEGSTEAFF.

This chain links TRBV4-1 with TRBJ1-5; a possible D gene is TRBD1 (5 bases). V was clipped by 0 bases and J by 3 bases, with 6 bases between them. There are 14 residues in the CDR3. From germline, CDR1 is MGHRA and CDR2 YSYEKL. CDR3 coding DNA: TGCGCCAGCAGCCAAGACAGGGACAATCAGCCCCAGCATTTT. As protein: CASSQDRDNQPQHF.

The chain couples TRBV21-1 to TRBJ2-1; TRBD2 is the table's D call and was not checked against the DNA. TRBV21-1 constitutes a pseudogene. This CDR3 contains 14 residues. The CDR3 reads CASTTGEGGNEQFF. The CDR3 DNA reads TGTGCCAGCACAACCGGGGAGGGTGGCAATGAGCAGTTCTTC.